This T cell receptor beta chain was sequenced for a study of T-cell memory formation after mild COVID-19. Study conclusions and caveats: Memory sampled before infection contained some responding clones, suggesting cross-reactive memory joined.

Using its own MiXCR run on the 5' RACE reads, TCRdb lists one record per CDR3 protein. The sample gives approximately 400,000 distinct CDR3 sequences, 20% to 25% of which show up once; around 8.1% is in the top ten. This clonotype appeared a few times. What it recognizes is unknown. The clonotype comes from an adult woman who had mild COVID-19 (a few samples of this study predate the infection). Cell type and time point are not known. The sequenced sample was PBMCs or a T cell subset sorted from them (not recorded which).

In DNA, the CDR3 is TGTGCCAGCAGCCCTAAGAGGGAAGAGACCCAGTACTTC. Amino acid sequence: CASSPKREETQYF. The chain links TRBV7-9 to TRBJ2-5, with a tentative D call TRBD2 (5 bases). Trimming shortened V by 5 bases and J by 3 bases, and 10 bases separated the two germline ends. Germline V gene lookup returns CDR1 SEHNR and CDR2 FQNEAQ (reference sequence). The CDR3 totals 13 residues.